These T cell receptor beta chains were read from a single sample in a study of blood T cells in healthy people across ages. TCRdb processed the 5' RACE reads anew with MiXCR; each CDR3 protein has one entry. The sample shows more than 450,000 distinct CDR3 sequences, roughly a quarter of them seen only once. These same data were also listed under a study on T cells of mothers and their children.

Material: blood. These receptors came from a boy between 2 and 10 years old in good health. Each CDR3 is given with its conserved first and last residue. The D gene is left open where the match is weak. Part of the rows lack a size; the others show once, few, many or a class for expanded clones.

v_call: TRBV12-5; j_call: TRBJ2-3; clone_size: NA; cdr3_length: 15; d_call: NA; cdr3_aa: CASGRPGAYTDTQYF; cdr3_nt: TGTGCTAGTGGCCGGCCCGGGGCGTACACAGATACGCAGTATTTT
v_call: TRBV5-1; j_call: TRBJ2-1; clone_size: NA; cdr3_length: 15; d_call: TRBD1; cdr3_aa: CASRSLGDRVNEQFF; cdr3_nt: TGCGCCAGCAGGAGCTTGGGGGACAGGGTCAATGAGCAGTTCTTC
v_call: TRBV12-3/TRBV12-4; j_call: TRBJ2-5; clone_size: few; cdr3_length: 13; d_call: NA; cdr3_aa: CASTPRSRETQYF; cdr3_nt: TGTGCCAGCACACCCAGGTCAAGAGAGACCCAGTACTTC
v_call: TRBV3-1; j_call: TRBJ2-7; clone_size: NA; cdr3_length: 14; d_call: NA; cdr3_aa: CASSPRQFSYEQYF; cdr3_nt: TGTGCCAGCAGCCCGCGACAGTTCTCCTACGAGCAGTACTTC
v_call: TRBV20-1; j_call: TRBJ2-7; clone_size: NA; cdr3_length: 14; d_call: NA; cdr3_aa: CSASPGSVADEQYF; cdr3_nt: TGCAGTGCTAGTCCAGGGAGCGTAGCGGACGAGCAGTACTTC
v_call: TRBV12-3/TRBV12-4; j_call: TRBJ1-2; clone_size: NA; cdr3_length: 13; d_call: NA; cdr3_aa: CASSFGTRYGYTF; cdr3_nt: TGTGCCAGCAGTTTTGGGACGCGCTATGGCTACACCTTC
v_call: TRBV12-3/TRBV12-4; j_call: TRBJ2-3; clone_size: few; cdr3_length: 12; d_call: NA; cdr3_aa: CASSSSPGTQYF; cdr3_nt: TGTGCCAGCAGCTCATCACCGGGTACGCAGTATTTT
v_call: TRBV7-2; j_call: TRBJ2-3; clone_size: few; cdr3_length: 16; d_call: NA; cdr3_aa: CASSLVILVDVDTQYF; cdr3_nt: TGTGCCAGCAGCTTAGTTATCCTTGTCGACGTAGATACGCAGTATTTT
v_call: TRBV20-1; j_call: TRBJ1-4; clone_size: medium-sized; cdr3_length: 13; d_call: TRBD1; cdr3_aa: CSARKGAREKLFF; cdr3_nt: TGCAGTGCTAGAAAGGGGGCGCGGGAAAAACTGTTTTTT
v_call: TRBV4-1; j_call: TRBJ1-1; clone_size: many; cdr3_length: 14; d_call: TRBD1; cdr3_aa: CASRKTGGDPVAFF; cdr3_nt: TGCGCCAGCAGAAAAACAGGGGGCGATCCCGTAGCTTTCTTT
v_call: TRBV10-3; j_call: TRBJ2-1; clone_size: few; cdr3_length: 15; d_call: NA; cdr3_aa: CAISAAPNSYNEQFF; cdr3_nt: TGTGCCATCAGTGCGGCCCCTAACTCCTACAATGAGCAGTTCTTC
v_call: TRBV7-2; j_call: TRBJ1-4; clone_size: NA; cdr3_length: 15; d_call: NA; cdr3_aa: CASSPAGGRNEKLFF; cdr3_nt: TGTGCCAGCAGCCCCGCCGGGGGCCGTAATGAAAAACTGTTTTTT
v_call: TRBV25-1; j_call: TRBJ2-1; clone_size: NA; cdr3_length: 15; d_call: NA; cdr3_aa: CASSEEEQGRSGQFF; cdr3_nt: TGTGCCAGCAGTGAAGAGGAACAGGGCCGGAGTGGGCAGTTCTTC
v_call: TRBV6-5; j_call: TRBJ2-5; clone_size: NA; cdr3_length: 13; d_call: NA; cdr3_aa: CASRRGTQETQYF; cdr3_nt: TGTGCCAGCAGGAGGGGGACCCAAGAGACCCAGTACTTC
v_call: TRBV7-9; j_call: TRBJ1-3; clone_size: NA; cdr3_length: 14; d_call: NA; cdr3_aa: CASSLWRAGNTIYF; cdr3_nt: TGTGCCAGCAGCTTATGGAGGGCTGGAAACACCATATATTTT
v_call: TRBV20-1; j_call: TRBJ2-7; clone_size: NA; cdr3_length: 11; d_call: NA; cdr3_aa: CSSSRGYEQYF; cdr3_nt: TGCAGTTCCAGCCGGGGCTACGAGCAGTACTTC
v_call: TRBV5-1; j_call: TRBJ2-5; clone_size: few; cdr3_length: 13; d_call: NA; cdr3_aa: CASSLDPKETQYF; cdr3_nt: TGCGCCAGCAGCTTGGATCCGAAAGAGACCCAGTACTTC
v_call: TRBV4-2; j_call: TRBJ2-2; clone_size: NA; cdr3_length: 16; d_call: NA; cdr3_aa: CASSQDAQTVSGELFF; cdr3_nt: TGTGCCAGCAGCCAAGACGCCCAGACCGTCAGTGGGGAGCTGTTTTTT
v_call: TRBV7-9; j_call: TRBJ2-3; clone_size: NA; cdr3_length: 16; d_call: TRBD2; cdr3_aa: CASSPPRGRAVDTQYF; cdr3_nt: TGTGCCAGCAGCCCACCTCGCGGGAGGGCCGTAGATACGCAGTATTTT
v_call: TRBV18; j_call: TRBJ2-1; clone_size: NA; cdr3_length: 12; d_call: NA; cdr3_aa: CASSPPGNEQFF; cdr3_nt: TGTGCCAGCTCACCGCCGGGGAATGAGCAGTTCTTC
v_call: TRBV20-1; j_call: TRBJ2-1; clone_size: few; cdr3_length: 14; d_call: TRBD2; cdr3_aa: CSARGLVHHNEQFF; cdr3_nt: TGCAGTGCTAGGGGACTAGTCCACCACAATGAGCAGTTCTTC
v_call: TRBV27; j_call: TRBJ2-7; clone_size: NA; cdr3_length: 15; d_call: TRBD2; cdr3_aa: CASRFEAGSTYEQYF; cdr3_nt: TGTGCCAGCAGATTCGAAGCGGGGAGTACGTACGAGCAGTACTTC
v_call: TRBV30; j_call: TRBJ1-2; clone_size: NA; cdr3_length: 12; d_call: NA; cdr3_aa: CAWSVSGYGYTF; cdr3_nt: TGTGCCTGGAGTGTTTCCGGGTATGGCTACACCTTC
v_call: TRBV6-2/TRBV6-3; j_call: TRBJ2-7; clone_size: NA; cdr3_length: 13; d_call: NA; cdr3_aa: CASSSQGSYEQYF; cdr3_nt: TGTGCCAGCAGTTCGCAGGGCTCCTACGAGCAGTACTTC
v_call: TRBV12-3/TRBV12-4; j_call: TRBJ2-7; clone_size: NA; cdr3_length: 14; d_call: NA; cdr3_aa: CASSLRGDPYEQYF; cdr3_nt: TGTGCCAGCAGTTTAAGGGGGGACCCCTACGAGCAGTACTTC
v_call: TRBV3-1; j_call: TRBJ1-4; clone_size: few; cdr3_length: 14; d_call: TRBD1; cdr3_aa: CASSLTGVGEKLFF; cdr3_nt: TGTGCCAGCAGCCTGACAGGGGTTGGTGAAAAACTGTTTTTT
v_call: TRBV20-1; j_call: TRBJ1-2; clone_size: NA; cdr3_length: 14; d_call: NA; cdr3_aa: CSARDIRSNYGYTF; cdr3_nt: TGCAGTGCTAGAGATATTCGGTCGAACTATGGCTACACCTTC
v_call: TRBV28; j_call: TRBJ2-7; clone_size: few; cdr3_length: 16; d_call: TRBD2; cdr3_aa: CASSLRTSGGAVEQYF; cdr3_nt: TGTGCCAGCAGTCTAAGGACTAGCGGGGGGGCGGTAGAGCAGTACTTC
v_call: TRBV28; j_call: TRBJ2-7; clone_size: NA; cdr3_length: 13; d_call: TRBD1; cdr3_aa: CASLLGQGNEQYF; cdr3_nt: TGTGCCAGCCTCTTGGGACAGGGAAACGAGCAGTACTTC
v_call: TRBV20-1; j_call: TRBJ2-2; clone_size: few; cdr3_length: 15; d_call: NA; cdr3_aa: CSARGPIMNTGELFF; cdr3_nt: TGCAGTGCTAGGGGTCCCATCATGAACACCGGGGAGCTGTTTTTT
v_call: TRBV20-1; j_call: TRBJ1-6; clone_size: NA; cdr3_length: 16; d_call: TRBD1; cdr3_aa: CSAIPQGARPNSPLHF; cdr3_nt: TGCAGTGCTATTCCACAGGGGGCACGCCCAAATTCACCCCTCCACTTT
v_call: TRBV19; j_call: TRBJ2-3; clone_size: NA; cdr3_length: 16; d_call: NA; cdr3_aa: CASQGRGALTRDTQYF; cdr3_nt: TGTGCCAGTCAAGGTCGGGGGGCCCTTACCAGGGATACGCAGTATTTT
v_call: TRBV5-1; j_call: TRBJ2-7; clone_size: NA; cdr3_length: 13; d_call: NA; cdr3_aa: CASSFWGRYEQYF; cdr3_nt: TGCGCCAGCAGCTTTTGGGGAAGATACGAGCAGTACTTC
v_call: TRBV10-3; j_call: TRBJ2-5; clone_size: NA; cdr3_length: 15; d_call: TRBD1; cdr3_aa: CAISERTGGGEIQYF; cdr3_nt: TGTGCCATCAGTGAGCGCACAGGGGGTGGAGAGATCCAGTACTTC
v_call: TRBV25-1; j_call: TRBJ2-5; clone_size: many; cdr3_length: 12; d_call: NA; cdr3_aa: CASSDWVSEQYF; cdr3_nt: TGTGCCAGCAGTGATTGGGTATCGGAGCAGTACTTC
v_call: TRBV5-1; j_call: TRBJ1-2; clone_size: NA; cdr3_length: 14; d_call: TRBD1; cdr3_aa: CASSGGTGLGGYTF; cdr3_nt: TGCGCCAGCAGCGGGGGGACAGGGCTTGGCGGCTACACCTTC
v_call: TRBV9; j_call: TRBJ2-7; clone_size: few; cdr3_length: 17; d_call: NA; cdr3_aa: CASSVGFLKGSRDEQYF; cdr3_nt: TGTGCCAGCAGCGTAGGGTTTCTAAAGGGTTCCCGAGACGAGCAGTACTTC
v_call: TRBV9; j_call: TRBJ1-5; clone_size: few; cdr3_length: 14; d_call: NA; cdr3_aa: CASSTDGADQPQHF; cdr3_nt: TGTGCCAGCAGCACGGACGGGGCGGATCAGCCCCAGCATTTT
v_call: TRBV11-2; j_call: TRBJ1-1; clone_size: few; cdr3_length: 16; d_call: NA; cdr3_aa: CASSSNPGVVGTEAFF; cdr3_nt: TGTGCCAGCAGCTCCAACCCAGGGGTGGTTGGCACTGAAGCTTTCTTT
v_call: TRBV12-3/TRBV12-4; j_call: TRBJ2-3; clone_size: NA; cdr3_length: 14; d_call: TRBD1; cdr3_aa: CASSPGQYTDTQYF; cdr3_nt: TGTGCCAGCAGTCCGGGACAGTATACAGATACGCAGTATTTT
v_call: TRBV29-1; j_call: TRBJ1-2; clone_size: few; cdr3_length: 12; d_call: NA; cdr3_aa: CSVEDPQGIYTF; cdr3_nt: TGCAGCGTTGAAGACCCTCAGGGGATCTACACCTTC
v_call: TRBV11-1; j_call: TRBJ2-2; clone_size: NA; cdr3_length: 22; d_call: TRBD1; cdr3_aa: CASSFLGTRQGWKFSNTGELFF; cdr3_nt: TGTGCCAGCAGCTTTTTGGGGACCAGACAGGGGTGGAAATTCTCGAACACCGGGGAGCTGTTTTTT
v_call: TRBV2; j_call: TRBJ2-3; clone_size: NA; cdr3_length: 15; d_call: TRBD2; cdr3_aa: CASSPGLAFTDTQYF; cdr3_nt: TGTGCCAGCAGTCCCGGACTAGCCTTCACAGATACGCAGTATTTT
v_call: TRBV13; j_call: TRBJ2-5; clone_size: NA; cdr3_length: 14; d_call: TRBD2; cdr3_aa: CASSSEGTRWRQYF; cdr3_nt: TGTGCCAGCAGCTCCGAAGGGACTAGATGGAGGCAGTACTTC
v_call: TRBV20-1; j_call: TRBJ1-2; clone_size: many; cdr3_length: 13; d_call: TRBD1; cdr3_aa: CSAPDRGNYGYTF; cdr3_nt: TGCAGTGCCCCGGACAGGGGTAACTATGGCTACACCTTC
v_call: TRBV7-6; j_call: TRBJ2-7; clone_size: NA; cdr3_length: 15; d_call: NA; cdr3_aa: CASSPSAGFPYEQYF; cdr3_nt: TGTGCCAGCAGCCCGAGTGCGGGATTCCCCTACGAGCAGTACTTC
v_call: TRBV7-6; j_call: TRBJ2-7; clone_size: NA; cdr3_length: 16; d_call: TRBD1; cdr3_aa: CASSFPPRQGAHEQYF; cdr3_nt: TGTGCCAGCAGCTTTCCCCCGCGACAGGGGGCACACGAGCAGTACTTC
v_call: TRBV29-1; j_call: TRBJ2-4; clone_size: few; cdr3_length: 14; d_call: TRBD2; cdr3_aa: CSVDRLADKNIQYF; cdr3_nt: TGCAGCGTTGATAGACTAGCGGACAAAAACATTCAGTACTTC
v_call: TRBV11-2; j_call: TRBJ1-1; clone_size: few; cdr3_length: 14; d_call: NA; cdr3_aa: CASSSTGYNAEAFF; cdr3_nt: TGTGCCAGCAGCTCAACGGGGTACAACGCTGAAGCTTTCTTT
v_call: TRBV20-1; j_call: TRBJ2-7; clone_size: few; cdr3_length: 13; d_call: NA; cdr3_aa: CSAREGHLYEQYF; cdr3_nt: TGCAGTGCTAGAGAGGGACATCTCTACGAGCAGTACTTC